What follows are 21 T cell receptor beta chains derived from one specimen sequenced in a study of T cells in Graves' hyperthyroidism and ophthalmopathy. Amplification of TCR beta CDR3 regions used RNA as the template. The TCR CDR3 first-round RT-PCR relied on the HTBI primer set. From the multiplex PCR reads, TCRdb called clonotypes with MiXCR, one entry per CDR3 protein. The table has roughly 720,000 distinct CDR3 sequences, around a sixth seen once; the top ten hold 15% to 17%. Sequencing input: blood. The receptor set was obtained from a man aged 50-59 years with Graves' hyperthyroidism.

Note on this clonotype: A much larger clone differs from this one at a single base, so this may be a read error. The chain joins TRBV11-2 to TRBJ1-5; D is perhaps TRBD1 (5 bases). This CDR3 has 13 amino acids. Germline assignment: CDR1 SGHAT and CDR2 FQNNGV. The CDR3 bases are TGTGCCAGCAGCTTAGTAGGGGATCAGCCCCGGCATTTT. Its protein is CASSLVGDQPRHF.

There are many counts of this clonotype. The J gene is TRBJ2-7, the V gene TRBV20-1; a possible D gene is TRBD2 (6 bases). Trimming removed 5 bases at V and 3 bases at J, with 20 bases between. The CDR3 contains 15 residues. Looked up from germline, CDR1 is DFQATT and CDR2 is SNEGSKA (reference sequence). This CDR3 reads CSADSIPGLYYEQYF. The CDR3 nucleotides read TGCAGTGCTGATAGCATACCGGGACTCTACTACGAGCAGTACTTC.

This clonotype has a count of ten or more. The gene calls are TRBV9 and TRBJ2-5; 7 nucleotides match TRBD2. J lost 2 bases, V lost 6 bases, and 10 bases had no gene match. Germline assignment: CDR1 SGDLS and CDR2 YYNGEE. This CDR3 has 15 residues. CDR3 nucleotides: TGTGCCAGCAACCGGGCTAGCGGACCTCAAGAGACCCAGTACTTC. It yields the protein CASNRASGPQETQYF. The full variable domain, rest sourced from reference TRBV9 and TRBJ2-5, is DSGVTQTPKHLITATGQRVTLRCSPRSGDLSVYWYQQSLDQGLQFLIQYYNGEERAKGNILERFSAQQFPDLHSELNLSSLELGDSALYFCASNRASGPQETQYFGPGTRLLVL.

This CDR3 reads CASRPNVEQFF. CDR3 in DNA: TGTGCCAGCAGGCCAAACGTTGAGCAGTTCTTC. This sequence joins TRBV7-9 and TRBJ2-1; no clear D gene. From germline, CDR1 is SEHNR and CDR2 FQNEAQ (reference sequence). This CDR3 has 11 amino acids. V lost 6 bases and J 9 bases, leaving 9 bases between the germline ends.

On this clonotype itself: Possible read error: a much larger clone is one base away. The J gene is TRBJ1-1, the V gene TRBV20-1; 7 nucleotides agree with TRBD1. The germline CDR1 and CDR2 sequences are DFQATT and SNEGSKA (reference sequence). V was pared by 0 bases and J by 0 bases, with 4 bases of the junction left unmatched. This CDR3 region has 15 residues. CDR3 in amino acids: CSAREYRGLNTEAFF. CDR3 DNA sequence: TGCAGTGCTAGAGAATACAGGGGATTGAACACTGAAGCTTTCTTT.

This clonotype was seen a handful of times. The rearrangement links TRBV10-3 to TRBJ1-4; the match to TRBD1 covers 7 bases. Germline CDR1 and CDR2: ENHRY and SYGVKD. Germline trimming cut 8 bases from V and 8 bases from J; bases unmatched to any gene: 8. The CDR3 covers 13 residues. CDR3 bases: TGTGCCATCGCTCCAGGGGGATCCGAAAAACTGTTTTTT. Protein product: CAIAPGGSEKLFF.

CDR3 nucleotides: TGCGCCAGCAGCTTGGACCCGGACAGAAGATACGAGCAGTACTTC. It codes for CASSLDPDRRYEQYF. This chain uses TRBV5-1 with TRBJ2-7, with D possibly being TRBD1 (6 bases). Trimming pared 0 bases from V and 4 bases from J, leaving 14 bases between. The germline CDR1 and CDR2 sequences are SGHRS and YFSETQ. The CDR3 runs 15 residues.

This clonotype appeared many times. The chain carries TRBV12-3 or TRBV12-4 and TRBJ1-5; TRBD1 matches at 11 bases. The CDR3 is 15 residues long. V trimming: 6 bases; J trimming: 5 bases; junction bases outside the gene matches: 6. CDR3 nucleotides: TGTGCCAGCAGCAGGACAGGGGGCGTCGATCAGCCCCAGCATTTT. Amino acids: CASSRTGGVDQPQHF.

The CDR3 region has the DNA TGTGCCAGCAGCATCGGACTAGCGGTACAAGAGACCCAGTACTTC. As protein: CASSIGLAVQETQYF. The chain recombines TRBV11-2 with TRBJ2-5; 10 bases align to TRBD2. This CDR3 region has 15 residues. The junction had 5 bases not matched to a gene; V was cut back by 5 bases and J by 2 bases. From germline, CDR1 is SGHAT and CDR2 FQNNGV.

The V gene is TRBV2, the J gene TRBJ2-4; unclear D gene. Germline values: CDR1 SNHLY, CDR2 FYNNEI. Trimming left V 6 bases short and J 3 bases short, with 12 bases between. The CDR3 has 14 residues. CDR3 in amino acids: CASSLRTDKNIQYF. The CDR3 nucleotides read TGTGCCAGCAGCTTAAGAACGGACAAAAACATTCAGTACTTC.

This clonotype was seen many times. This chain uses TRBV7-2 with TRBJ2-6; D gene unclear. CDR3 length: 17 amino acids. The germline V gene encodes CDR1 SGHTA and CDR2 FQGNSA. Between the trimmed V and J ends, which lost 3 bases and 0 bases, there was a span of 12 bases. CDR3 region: CASSFGVQLSGANVLTF. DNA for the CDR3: TGTGCCAGCAGCTTTGGCGTACAGCTCTCTGGGGCCAACGTCCTGACTTTC.

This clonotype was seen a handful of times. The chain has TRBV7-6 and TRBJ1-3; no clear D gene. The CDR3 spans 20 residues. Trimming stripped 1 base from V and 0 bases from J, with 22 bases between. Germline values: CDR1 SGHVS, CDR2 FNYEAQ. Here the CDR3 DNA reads TGTGCCAGCAGCTTAGGTGGGCCAGACACTTTCACCTTCTCTGGAAACACCATATATTTT. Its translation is CASSLGGPDTFTFSGNTIYF.

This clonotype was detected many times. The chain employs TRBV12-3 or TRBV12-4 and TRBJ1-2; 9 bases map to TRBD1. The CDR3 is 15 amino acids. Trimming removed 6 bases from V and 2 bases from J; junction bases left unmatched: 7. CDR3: CASRPGTGRNYGYTF. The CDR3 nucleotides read TGTGCCAGCAGGCCCGGGACAGGGCGGAACTATGGCTACACCTTC.

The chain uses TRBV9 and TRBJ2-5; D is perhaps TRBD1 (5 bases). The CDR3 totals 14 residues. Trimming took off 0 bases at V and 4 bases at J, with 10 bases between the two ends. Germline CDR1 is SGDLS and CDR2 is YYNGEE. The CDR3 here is CASSVDGAGETQYF. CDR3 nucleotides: TGTGCCAGCAGCGTAGATGGGGCAGGAGAGACCCAGTACTTC.

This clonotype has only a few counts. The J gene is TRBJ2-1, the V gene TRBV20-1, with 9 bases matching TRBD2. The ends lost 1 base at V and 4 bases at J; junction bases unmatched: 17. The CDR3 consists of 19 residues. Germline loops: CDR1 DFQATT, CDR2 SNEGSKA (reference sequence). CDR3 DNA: TGCAGTGCTAGAGTCACGGGACTAGCAGACCCAAGCTATTACAATGAGCAGTTCTTC. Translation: CSARVTGLADPSYYNEQFF.

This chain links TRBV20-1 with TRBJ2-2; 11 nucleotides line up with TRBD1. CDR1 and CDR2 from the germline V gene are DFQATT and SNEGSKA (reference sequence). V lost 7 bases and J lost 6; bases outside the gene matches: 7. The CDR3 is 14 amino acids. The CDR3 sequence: CSVRTGGASGELFF. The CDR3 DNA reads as TGCAGTGTTAGGACAGGGGGCGCGTCCGGGGAGCTGTTTTTT.

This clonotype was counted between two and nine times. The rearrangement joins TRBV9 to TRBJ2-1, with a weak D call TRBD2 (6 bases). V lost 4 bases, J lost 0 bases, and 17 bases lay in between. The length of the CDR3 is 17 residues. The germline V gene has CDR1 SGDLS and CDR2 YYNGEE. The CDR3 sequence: CASSSGGRWSSYNEQFF. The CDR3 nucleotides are TGTGCCAGCAGCTCAGGAGGGCGGTGGAGCTCCTACAATGAGCAGTTCTTC.

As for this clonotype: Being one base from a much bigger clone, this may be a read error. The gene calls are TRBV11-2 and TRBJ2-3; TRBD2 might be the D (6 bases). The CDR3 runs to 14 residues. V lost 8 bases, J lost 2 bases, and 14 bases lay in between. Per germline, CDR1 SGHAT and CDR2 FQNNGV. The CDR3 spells CASGWRATTDTQYF. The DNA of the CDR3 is TGTGCCAGCGGCTGGAGGGCTACCACAGATACGCAGTATTTT.

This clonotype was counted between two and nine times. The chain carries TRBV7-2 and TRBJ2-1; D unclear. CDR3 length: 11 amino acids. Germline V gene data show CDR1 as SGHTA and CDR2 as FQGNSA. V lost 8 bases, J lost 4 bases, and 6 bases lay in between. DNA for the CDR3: TGTGCCAGCGGCCTTTACAATGAGCAGTTCTTC. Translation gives CASGLYNEQFF.

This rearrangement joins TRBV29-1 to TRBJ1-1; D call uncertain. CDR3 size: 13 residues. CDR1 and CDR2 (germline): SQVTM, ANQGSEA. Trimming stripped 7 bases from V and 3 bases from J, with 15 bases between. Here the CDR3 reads CSGVREFYTEAFF. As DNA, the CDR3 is TGCAGCGGCGTGAGGGAGTTCTACACTGAAGCTTTCTTT.

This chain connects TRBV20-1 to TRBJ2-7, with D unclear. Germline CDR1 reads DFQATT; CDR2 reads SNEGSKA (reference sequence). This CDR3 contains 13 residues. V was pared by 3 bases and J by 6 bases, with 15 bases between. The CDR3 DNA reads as TGCAGTGCTAGGGGCTCGTACCGATCCGAGCAGTACTTC. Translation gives CSARGSYRSEQYF.